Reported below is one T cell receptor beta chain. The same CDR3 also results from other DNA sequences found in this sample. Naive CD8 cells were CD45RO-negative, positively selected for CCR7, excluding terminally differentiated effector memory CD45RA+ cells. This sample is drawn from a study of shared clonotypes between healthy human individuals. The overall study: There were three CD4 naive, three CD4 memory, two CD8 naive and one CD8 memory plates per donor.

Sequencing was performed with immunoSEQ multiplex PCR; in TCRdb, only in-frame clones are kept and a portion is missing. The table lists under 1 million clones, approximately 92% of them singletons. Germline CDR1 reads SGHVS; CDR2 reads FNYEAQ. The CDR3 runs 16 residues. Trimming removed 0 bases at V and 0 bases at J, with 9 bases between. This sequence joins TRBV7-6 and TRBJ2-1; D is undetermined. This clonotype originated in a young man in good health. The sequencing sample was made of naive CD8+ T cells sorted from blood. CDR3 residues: CASSLASGSSYNEQFF. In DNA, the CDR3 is TGTGCCAGCAGCTTAGCGTCAGGTAGCTCCTACAATGAGCAGTTCTTC. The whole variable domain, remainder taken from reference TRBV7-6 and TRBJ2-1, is GAGVSQSPRYKVTKRGQDVALRCDPISGHVSLYWYRQALGQGPEFLTYFNYEAQQDKSGLPNDRFSAERPEGSISTLTIQRTEQRDSAMYRCASSLASGSSYNEQFFGPGTRLTVL.